This TCR beta chain was recorded in a study of beta chain features in type 1 diabetes. Concerning this clone: Its specificity is unknown.

Via the markers CD45RO/CCR7/CD25/CD127/CD95/CD27, stem cell-like memory, regulatory, central memory and naive CD4+ cells were sorted. Investigators reverse transcribed all isolated RNA, so they sequenced expressed TCRB transcripts. Profiling relied on immunoSEQ multiplex PCR, and the TCRdb table lists in-frame clones only, not all of them. Among hundreds of thousands of clones listed, more than 9.5% were seen once. Study-level findings and limits: Shorter TCRB CDR3s, moderately but significantly so, were found in Type 1 diabetes patients in all four CD4+ subsets. The cDNA sequencing approach could over-represent high-TCR-expressing cells.

Losses at the gene ends were 2 bases for V and 6 bases for J; bases not matched to a gene: 6. The CDR3 has 14 residues. Looked up from germline, CDR1 is MNHEY and CDR2 is SVGAGI. The chain employs TRBV6-5 and TRBJ1-1; TRBD1 matches at 7 bases. This sequence was found in a woman aged 18 to 35 in good health. Sequencing was carried out using naive CD4+ T cells from blood. The CDR3 bases are TGTGCCAGCAGTTACGACCGACAGGGCCCTGAAGCTTTCTTT. It codes for CASSYDRQGPEAFF.